The rows below give T cell receptor beta chains drawn from one sample of a study of blood T cell repertoires in COVID-19. The protocol was immunoSEQ multiplex PCR, while the TCRdb copy is restricted to in-frame clones and leaves out a portion. The sample holds around 120,000 clones, nearly 90% seen once. Material for sequencing was peripheral blood. Receptor source: a woman between 55 and 75 years old with COVID-19, enrolled during active disease. Both conserved end residues are part of each CDR3. The D gene is left open where the match is weak. Clone size is given for some rows only: seen once, a few or many times, or a class if the clone is expanded.

CASRPGTETNYGYTF TGTGCCAGCAGGCCCGGGACAGAAACTAACTATGGCTACACCTTC TRBD1 TRBJ1-2 TRBV9 few
CASSRGNTEAFF TGTGCCAGCAGCCGCGGGAACACTGAAGCTTTCTTT NA TRBJ1-1 TRBV6-2/TRBV6-3 NA
CAWKNRGMDEAFF TGTGCCTGGAAGAACAGGGGGATGGATGAAGCTTTCTTT TRBD1 TRBJ1-1 TRBV30 NA
CASSRQPGSDETQYF TGTGCCAGCAGCCGACAACCGGGATCAGATGAGACCCAGTACTTC NA TRBJ2-5 TRBV7-3 NA
CASSYSTAPGPLHF TGTGCCAGCAGTTACTCGACGGCTCCCGGGCCCCTCCACTTT NA TRBJ1-6 TRBV6-5 NA
CASSISRLEQFF TGTGCCAGTAGTATTTCCAGGCTAGAGCAGTTCTTC NA TRBJ2-1 TRBV19 NA
CATGTSAGTEAFF TGTGCCACCGGGACCTCCGCGGGGACTGAAGCTTTCTTT NA TRBJ1-1 TRBV12-3/TRBV12-4 NA
CASSPGYLRGLGFNTEAFF TGTGCCAGTAGCCCGGGTTATTTGAGGGGGCTTGGATTCAACACTGAAGCTTTCTTT TRBD1 TRBJ1-1 TRBV19 NA
CASTRDRGTAGELFF TGTGCCAGCACCAGGGACAGGGGTACGGCCGGGGAGCTGTTTTTT TRBD1 TRBJ2-2 TRBV11-2 NA
CAIRDSLGGNTEAFF TGTGCCATCAGGGACAGCCTTGGCGGGAACACTGAAGCTTTCTTT NA TRBJ1-1 TRBV10-3 NA
CASWGIRTGLNTEAFF TGTGCCAGTTGGGGCATTCGGACAGGCCTGAACACTGAAGCTTTCTTT TRBD1 TRBJ1-1 TRBV2 NA
CASSPSRSSPLHF TGTGCCAGCAGCCCAAGCCGGAGTTCACCCCTCCACTTT NA TRBJ1-6 TRBV14 NA
CASSYNGARTEAFF TGTGCCAGCAGTTATAACGGTGCTCGCACTGAAGCTTTCTTT NA TRBJ1-1 TRBV6-5 NA
CASSLESGGANEQFF TGCGCCAGCAGCTTGGAGAGCGGGGGGGCCAATGAGCAGTTCTTC TRBD2 TRBJ2-1 TRBV5-1 NA
CASSRDRVNTGELFF TGTGCCAGCAGCCGGGACAGGGTGAACACCGGGGAGCTGTTTTTT TRBD1 TRBJ2-2 TRBV7-9 NA
CASTRRALYRGEANYGYTF TGTGCCAGCACGAGACGGGCCCTATACAGGGGTGAAGCTAACTATGGCTATACCTTC TRBD1 TRBJ1-2 TRBV27 NA
CASSLSGTSSGNTIYF TGTGCCAGCAGCTTAAGCGGGACCAGCTCTGGAAACACCATATATTTT NA TRBJ1-3 TRBV7-3 NA
CASSLTSGYGYTF TGCGCCAGCAGCCTAACCTCTGGCTATGGCTACACCTTC NA TRBJ1-2 TRBV5-1 NA
CASSSGGNGYTF TGTGCCAGCAGCTCGGGGGGGAATGGCTACACCTTC NA TRBJ1-2 TRBV11-3 NA
CASRTSGGVSNEQFF TGTGCCAGCAGGACTAGCGGGGGGGTTTCGAATGAGCAGTTCTTC TRBD2 TRBJ2-1 TRBV6-6 NA
CASSPVPGRYSNQPQHF TGCGCCAGCAGCCCGGTCCCAGGGAGGTATAGCAATCAGCCCCAGCATTTT NA TRBJ1-5 TRBV4-1 NA
CASSLSGTVNSPLHF TGTGCCAGCAGCCTCTCCGGGACAGTTAATTCACCCCTCCACTTT TRBD1 TRBJ1-6 TRBV5-8 NA
CSVRPSGEYQPQHF TGCAGCGTCCGACCCTCAGGGGAGTATCAGCCCCAGCATTTT NA TRBJ1-5 TRBV29-1 few
CASSPDRWNTEAFF TGTGCCAGTAGTCCGGACAGGTGGAACACTGAAGCTTTCTTT TRBD1 TRBJ1-1 TRBV19 NA
CASSDPNTGVTYEQYF TGTGCCAGCAGTGACCCCAACACAGGGGTTACCTACGAGCAGTACTTC TRBD1 TRBJ2-7 TRBV6-1 NA
CTRRGLAQHF TGCACCCGCCGGGGATTAGCCCAGCATTTT NA TRBJ1-5 TRBV20-1 NA
CASSHPTGALNTGELFF TGCGCCAGCAGCCACCCTACAGGGGCGCTCAACACCGGGGAGCTGTTTTTT TRBD1 TRBJ2-2 TRBV4-1 NA
CASSQDDRGYDGYTF TGCGCCAGCAGCCAAGATGACCGGGGTTATGATGGCTACACCTTC NA TRBJ1-2 TRBV4-3 NA
CASSIQGRNYGYTF TGTGCCAGCTCAATACAGGGGCGGAACTATGGCTACACCTTC TRBD1 TRBJ1-2 TRBV18 NA
CASSYSGGPYETQYF TGTGCCAGCAGTTACTCGGGGGGGCCGTACGAGACCCAGTACTTC NA TRBJ2-5 TRBV6-2/TRBV6-3 NA
CASSLRQGSEQYF TGTGCCAGCAGTTTAAGGCAGGGGAGCGAGCAGTACTTC NA TRBJ2-7 TRBV12-3/TRBV12-4 NA
CASSVVDTSGGNTIYF TGTGCCAGCAGTGTTGTCGACACATCTGGGGGAAACACCATATATTTT NA TRBJ1-3 TRBV6-1 NA
CASSPTTGGSSEAFF TGTGCCAGCAGCCCAACGACAGGGGGGAGCTCTGAAGCTTTCTTT TRBD1 TRBJ1-1 TRBV7-8 NA
CSAPSRTQYF TGCAGTGCCCCTTCTCGTACGCAGTATTTT NA TRBJ2-3 TRBV20-1 once
CASSLDRQGASPLHF TGTGCCAGCAGCTTAGACAGACAGGGGGCTTCACCCCTCCACTTT TRBD1 TRBJ1-6 TRBV7-9 NA
CASSLGRNAGEQYF TGTGCCAGCAGCTTAGGAAGGAACGCAGGCGAGCAGTACTTC NA TRBJ2-7 TRBV13 NA
CASSLQPSNTGELFF TGCGCCAGCAGCTTACAGCCCTCGAACACCGGGGAGCTGTTTTTT NA TRBJ2-2 TRBV5-1 once
CSASQPGTANNQPQHF TGCAGTGCTAGTCAGCCCGGGACAGCCAACAATCAGCCCCAGCATTTT TRBD1 TRBJ1-5 TRBV20-1 NA
CASSSRQGLLRTEAFF TGCGCCAGCAGTTCAAGACAGGGGCTCTTGAGGACTGAAGCTTTCTTT TRBD1 TRBJ1-1 TRBV5-1 NA
CASSLGTSGGFQETQYF TGTGCCAGCAGTTTAGGGACTAGCGGGGGGTTCCAAGAGACCCAGTACTTC TRBD2 TRBJ2-5 TRBV27 NA
CAISEWKWGTDNSPLHF TGTGCCATCAGTGAGTGGAAGTGGGGGACAGATAATTCACCCCTCCACTTT TRBD1 TRBJ1-6 TRBV10-3 NA
CASSQSNSDQPQHF TGTGCCAGCAGCCAATCGAACAGTGATCAGCCCCAGCATTTT NA TRBJ1-5 TRBV16 NA
CASSTGTGGVGELFF TGTGCCAGCAGTACCGGGACAGGGGGGGTCGGGGAGCTGTTTTTT TRBD1 TRBJ2-2 TRBV6-6 NA
CASSSGQGERGGDQPQHF TGTGCCAGCAGCTCAGGACAGGGGGAGAGAGGGGGAGATCAGCCCCAGCATTTT TRBD1 TRBJ1-5 TRBV7-7 NA
CASSRRGTSGEQYF TGTGCCAGCAGCCGACGCGGGACTAGCGGGGAGCAGTACTTC TRBD2 TRBJ2-7 TRBV3-1/TRBV3-2 NA
CASSPHRVRNEKLFF TGTGCCAGCAGTCCCCACAGGGTCCGCAATGAAAAACTGTTTTTT NA TRBJ1-4 TRBV27 NA
CASSQVPGQLTDTQYF TGTGCCAGCAGCCAAGTTCCGGGACAACTTACAGATACGCAGTATTTT NA TRBJ2-3 TRBV4-2 once
CASSEDSETQYF TGTGCCAGCAGCGAAGACTCAGAGACCCAGTACTTC NA TRBJ2-5 TRBV7-3 NA
CASSSGQAMPQHF TGTGCCAGCAGCTCCGGACAGGCAATGCCCCAGCATTTT TRBD1 TRBJ1-5 TRBV3-1/TRBV3-2 NA
CASSSKTGVGTEAFF TGTGCCAGCAGCTCAAAGACAGGGGTTGGAACTGAAGCTTTCTTT TRBD1 TRBJ1-1 TRBV7-9 NA
CASSTLRGSRSGANVLTF TGTGCCAGTAGTACCCTTCGGGGGTCTCGCTCTGGGGCCAACGTCCTGACTTTC NA TRBJ2-6 TRBV19 NA
CASSPRGGGYNEQFF TGCGCCAGCAGCCCAAGGGGGGGAGGGTACAATGAGCAGTTCTTC NA TRBJ2-1 TRBV4-3 NA
CAISDRGSPSSSYNEQFF TGTGCCATCAGTGACAGGGGGTCTCCTTCAAGCTCCTACAATGAGCAGTTCTTC TRBD1 TRBJ2-1 TRBV10-3 NA